The T cell receptor beta chain under discussion was sequenced for a study of identical twins. This clonotype has ten or more counts. TCRdb recomputed calls from the 5' RACE reads with MiXCR, one row per CDR3 protein. The sample consists of about 700,000 distinct CDR3 sequences, less than 7% of them appearing once. This clonotype originated in a man between 18 and 29 years old in good health. Sequencing was carried out using naive T cells sorted from blood.

The CDR3 protein is CASSLGWAAGELFF. CDR3 in DNA: TGTGCCAGCAGCTTAGGATGGGCCGCCGGGGAGCTGTTTTTT. The chain is built from TRBV7-9 and TRBJ2-2; D is undetermined. The germline CDR1 and CDR2 sequences are SEHNR and FQNEAQ (reference sequence). There are 14 residues in the CDR3. Trimming cost V 1 base and J 6 bases, with 9 bases left between them.